What follows describes a single T cell receptor beta chain. Its antigen is not identified. This sample was taken from a study of T cell responses to AZD1222 COVID-19 vaccine. Study outcomes and limitations: Researchers took repertoire samples only after the peak T cell response had come.

Assay used: immunoSEQ multiplex PCR; TCRdb lists only in-frame clones, some missing. The sample includes 100,000 to 150,000 clones, approximately 90% of them seen just once. The sequence was collected from an adult in good health. Material: peripheral blood, obtained on day 0 of AZD1222 vaccination.

CDR3 in DNA: TGTGCCACCAGTGATCCAGGACAGGGAGGAGCTTTCTTT. Protein product: CATSDPGQGGAFF. The V and J genes are TRBV24-1 and TRBJ1-1, with 8 bases fitting TRBD1. J gave up 10 bases and V 3 bases, and 6 bases lay outside the gene matches. In germline, CDR1 is KGHDR, CDR2 SFDVKD. The length of the CDR3 is 13 residues.